Below are 25 T cell receptor beta chains sequenced from a single sample in a study of blood T cell repertoires in COVID-19. Only in-frame clones appear in the TCRdb table, and some are missing; sequencing was by immunoSEQ multiplex PCR. The data show about 280,000 clones, with roughly 85% seen just once and approximately 5.1% held by the top ten. What was sequenced was peripheral blood. The receptors originated from a man in his fifties with active or convalescent COVID-19.

V is TRBV13 and J is TRBJ2-1, with TRBD1 identical over 7 bases. Losses at the gene ends were 4 bases for V and 4 bases for J; bases not matched to a gene: 10. The CDR3 extends over 16 amino acids. Germline-derived CDR1 and CDR2 are PRHDT and FYEKMQ (reference sequence). CDR3 nucleotide sequence: TGTGCCAGCAGCTCCAAGACAGGGCCACCATACAATGAGCAGTTCTTC. Protein product: CASSSKTGPPYNEQFF.

The J gene is TRBJ2-2, the V gene TRBV13, with TRBD1 matching over 7 bases. Germline loops: CDR1 PRHDT, CDR2 FYEKMQ (reference sequence). Trimming at V came to 5 bases and at J to 1 base, leaving 7 bases not matched to a gene. The CDR3 is made up of 16 amino acids. CDR3 in amino acids: CASSPTGTENTGELFF. The DNA for the CDR3 is TGTGCCAGCAGCCCCACCGGGACAGAGAACACCGGGGAGCTGTTTTTT.

V usage is TRBV9 and J usage is TRBJ2-2; D gene uncertain. Germline V gene data show CDR1 as SGDLS and CDR2 as YYNGEE. Trimming took off 0 bases at V and 4 bases at J, with 4 bases between the two ends. This CDR3 region has 13 residues. As DNA, the CDR3 is TGTGCCAGCAGCGTAGGAGGCACCGGGGAGCTGTTTTTT. This codes for CASSVGGTGELFF.

The chain uses TRBV7-2 and TRBJ1-4; TRBD1 might be the D (5 bases). The CDR3 sequence is 15 residues long. V lost 2 bases and J 5 bases, leaving 12 bases between the germline ends. Germline V lookup: CDR1 SGHTA, CDR2 FQGNSA. CDR3 in DNA: TGTGCCAGCAGCTTAATTAGCCGGGGGAATGAAAAACTGTTTTTT. Amino acid sequence: CASSLISRGNEKLFF.

CDR3 in DNA: TGCGCCAGCAGCCAAGGCGGATTCGGGGGGAGACAAGGAAACACCATATATTTT. It codes for CASSQGGFGGRQGNTIYF. The rearrangement uses TRBV4-1 and TRBJ1-3, with D perhaps matching TRBD1 (5 bases). Trimming pared 1 base from V and 4 bases from J, leaving 20 bases between. The CDR3 is 18 amino acids. CDR1 is MGHRA, CDR2 YSYEKL, per germline.

The chain employs TRBV5-5 and TRBJ2-2; D remains unclear. This CDR3 spans 14 amino acids. Trimming cost V 3 bases and J 0 bases, with 6 bases left between them. Germline CDR1 is SGHKS and CDR2 is YYEKEE (reference sequence). CDR3 protein: CASSSTSNTGELFF. In nucleotides, the CDR3 is TGTGCCAGCAGCTCGACATCGAACACCGGGGAGCTGTTTTTT.

The CDR3 loop reads CASSFRGTVISYEQYF. CDR3 DNA sequence: TGTGCCAGCAGTTTTCGGGGGACCGTAATTTCCTACGAGCAGTACTTC. The chain carries TRBV28 and TRBJ2-7; maybe TRBD2 (6 bases). This CDR3 is 16 amino acids long. The germline V gene has CDR1 MDHEN and CDR2 SYDVKM. V lost 3 bases and J lost 1, with 16 bases in between.

The rearrangement joins TRBV12-3 or TRBV12-4 to TRBJ2-3; D is unclear. The CDR3 extends over 12 amino acids. V was clipped by 1 base and J by 6 bases, with 5 bases between them. CDR3 sequence (DNA): TGTGCCAGCAGTTTAGTTATCGATACGCAGTATTTT. It yields the protein CASSLVIDTQYF.

The chain couples TRBV18 to TRBJ2-5; TRBD1 is a possible D gene (5 bases). There are 13 residues in the CDR3. The V end was cut by 3 bases, the J end by 2 bases, with 7 bases between. CDR1 is KGHSH, CDR2 LQKENI, per germline. CDR3 coding DNA: TGTGCCAGCTCACCCGACAGTCAAGAGACCCAGTACTTC. It translates to CASSPDSQETQYF.

The CDR3 protein is CSAWTSGYNEQFF. The CDR3 DNA reads as TGCAGCGCCTGGACTAGCGGATACAATGAGCAGTTCTTC. V is TRBV29-1 and J is TRBJ2-1, with 10 bases identical to TRBD2. Germline V lookup: CDR1 SQVTM, CDR2 ANQGSEA. V lost 7 bases to trimming and J lost 4 bases; unmatched junction nucleotides: 4. CDR3 size: 13 residues.

This chain joins TRBV28 and TRBJ1-2; 9 positions match TRBD1. After removal of 6 bases from V and 4 bases from J, the junction contained 6 bases not matched to a gene. CDR3 length equals 14 residues. The V gene's germline CDR1 is MDHEN and CDR2 SYDVKM. CDR3 protein: CASSPGQGPYGYTF. The CDR3 DNA follows: TGTGCCAGCAGCCCAGGACAGGGGCCCTATGGCTACACCTTC.

This chain uses TRBV28 with TRBJ2-6; 9 bases line up with TRBD1. The J segment lost 7 bases and the V segment lost 6 bases, leaving 16 bases of the junction unmatched. From germline, CDR1 is MDHEN and CDR2 SYDVKM. The CDR3 is 18 amino acids. This chain's CDR3 is CASREMTGGTSTANVLTF. The CDR3 DNA reads as TGTGCCAGCAGGGAGATGACAGGGGGGACATCTACTGCCAACGTCCTGACTTTC.

J is TRBJ2-7 and V is TRBV7-2; D remains ambiguous. With 0 bases removed from V and 0 bases from J, the gap between germline ends came to 9 bases. The CDR3 has 15 amino acids. CDR1 is SGHTA, CDR2 FQGNSA, per germline. The CDR3 DNA reads as TGTGCCAGCAGCTTAGCCCCTCGGGTCTCCTACGAGCAGTACTTC. Protein sequence: CASSLAPRVSYEQYF.

As regards this clone: Relative to the germline gene, one junction end is altered; a read error may explain this. The rearrangement joins TRBV30 to TRBJ1-5; D remains unclear. Germline CDR1 and CDR2: GTSNPN and SVGIG (reference sequence). The CDR3 is made up of 15 amino acids. The CDR3 sequence is CAWGVEGGLNQPQHF. Here the CDR3 DNA reads TGTGCCTGGGGTGTGGAGGGAGGGCTCAATCAGCCCCAGCATTTT.

This clone has a single count. This rearrangement joins TRBV27 to TRBJ2-2; D is perhaps TRBD2 (5 bases). From germline, CDR1 is MNHEY and CDR2 SMNVEV (reference sequence). The CDR3 sequence is 13 residues long. The germline V and J ends were trimmed by 5 bases and 4 bases, with 8 bases remaining between them. Here the CDR3 DNA reads TGTGCCAGCAGTGCGGGCTTCACCGGGGAGCTGTTTTTT. Protein sequence: CASSAGFTGELFF.

A few counts support this clone. The chain employs TRBV5-1 and TRBJ2-1; TRBD2 agrees at 9 bases. Germline V gene sequence: CDR1 SGHRS, CDR2 YFSETQ. The CDR3 runs to 16 residues. Trimming cost V 0 bases and J 8 bases; bases outside gene matches: 9. The CDR3 is CASSLGGSGSSYEQFF. The CDR3 DNA follows: TGCGCCAGCAGCTTGGGGGGTAGCGGGAGTAGCTATGAGCAGTTCTTC.

The gene calls are TRBV10-3 and TRBJ2-7; 8 nucleotides align to TRBD2. V was pared by 8 bases and J by 0 bases, with 6 bases of the junction left unmatched. The CDR3 loop spans 14 amino acids. Per germline, CDR1 ENHRY and CDR2 SYGVKD. The CDR3 region is CAISPSGSSYEQYF. CDR3 bases: TGTGCCATCTCCCCCAGCGGGAGCTCCTACGAGCAGTACTTC.

The chain uses TRBV28 and TRBJ1-5, with TRBD1 as a possible D gene (5 bases). V was trimmed by 6 bases and J by 5 bases, leaving 11 bases between them. The CDR3 is made up of 13 amino acids. Germline V lookup: CDR1 MDHEN, CDR2 SYDVKM. The CDR3 DNA is TGTGCCAGCAGCACAGGATCCTATCAGCCCCAGCATTTT. Translating gives CASSTGSYQPQHF. The full variable domain, with the rest looked up from reference TRBV28 and TRBJ1-5, is DVKVTQSSRYLVKRTGEKVFLECVQDMDHENMFWYRQDPGLGLRLIYFSYDVKMKEKGDIPEGYSVSREKKERFSLILESASTNQTSMYLCASSTGSYQPQHFGDGTRLSIL.

The V call is TRBV27, the J call TRBJ2-3, with D maybe TRBD1 (5 bases). The CDR3 covers 15 residues. Germline CDR1 MNHEY, CDR2 SMNVEV (reference sequence). V was pared by 6 bases and J by 0 bases, with 13 bases between. The CDR3 region has the DNA TGTGCCAGCAGCCCAAAGGGGCTCAGCACAGATACGCAGTATTTT. Translating gives CASSPKGLSTDTQYF.

This clone has a handful of counts. This sequence joins TRBV7-9 and TRBJ2-4; 8 bases map to TRBD1. The CDR3 runs 15 residues. V was pared by 8 bases and J by 7 bases, with 13 bases of the junction left unmatched. CDR1 and CDR2 from the germline V gene are SEHNR and FQNEAQ (reference sequence). CDR3 coding DNA: TGTGCCAGCTCCCTCGAGACAGGGGTCGCGAACATTCAGTACTTC. Protein sequence: CASSLETGVANIQYF.

J is TRBJ2-6 and V is TRBV19, with D possibly being TRBD1 (6 bases). Trimming removed 6 bases from V and 0 bases from J, with 15 bases in between. Germline CDR1 and CDR2: LNHDA and SQIVND (reference sequence). The CDR3 spans 17 residues. CDR3 loop: CASSLRDTRSGANVLTF. The CDR3, as DNA: TGTGCCAGTAGCTTACGGGACACCCGCTCTGGGGCCAACGTCCTGACTTTC. Based on the CDR3 plus reference TRBV19 and TRBJ2-6, the full variable domain is DGGITQSPKYLFRKEGQNVTLSCEQNLNHDAMYWYRQDPGQGLRLIYYSQIVNDFQKGDIAEGYSVSREKKESFPLTVTSAQKNPTAFYLCASSLRDTRSGANVLTFGAGSRLTVL.

This chain joins TRBV6-6 and TRBJ1-2, with 7 bases that match TRBD1. Per germline, CDR1 MNHNY and CDR2 SVGAGI (reference sequence). There are 16 residues in the CDR3. The ends lost 4 bases at V and 0 bases at J; junction bases unmatched: 8. CDR3 protein: CASSSGTAAPNYGYTF. CDR3 DNA sequence: TGTGCCAGCAGTTCCGGGACAGCCGCACCTAACTATGGCTACACCTTC.

The chain has TRBV20-1 and TRBJ1-5; 10 positions agree with TRBD1. Germline V gene sequence: CDR1 DFQATT, CDR2 SNEGSKA (reference sequence). V was pared by 3 bases and J by 11 bases, with 10 bases of the junction left unmatched. The CDR3 has 14 residues. DNA of the CDR3: TGCAGTGCTAGTGACAGGGGGCCTCCCCTGGCCCAGCATTTT. Protein: CSASDRGPPLAQHF.

The chain is built from TRBV14 and TRBJ2-1; the D gene is possibly TRBD2 (5 bases). Germline CDR1 and CDR2: SGHDN and FVKESK. Trimming shortened V by 1 base and J by 12 bases, and 10 bases separated the two germline ends. There are 12 residues in the CDR3. CDR3 in amino acids: CASSQVRDRQFF. DNA of the CDR3: TGTGCCAGCAGCCAAGTCCGGGATAGGCAGTTCTTC.

The chain joins TRBV14 to TRBJ1-1; TRBD1 aligns across 8 bases. Germline V lookup: CDR1 SGHDN, CDR2 FVKESK. After removal of 2 bases from V and 9 bases from J, the junction contained 5 bases not matched to a gene. The CDR3 runs 13 residues. CDR3 residues: CASSQTGGGKAFF. The CDR3 DNA reads TGTGCCAGCAGCCAAACAGGGGGAGGTAAAGCTTTCTTT. Filled out from reference TRBV14 and TRBJ1-1, the complete variable domain reads EAGVTQFPSHSVIEKGQTVTLRCDPISGHDNLYWYRRVMGKEIKFLLHFVKESKQDESGMPNNRFLAERTGGTYSTLKVQPAELEDSGVYFCASSQTGGGKAFFGQGTRLTVV.